This T cell receptor (beta chain) was sequenced for a study of blood T cell repertoires in COVID-19. Germline CDR1 SQVTM, CDR2 ANQGSEA. The CDR3 is 15 amino acids. The V gene lost 0 bases and the J gene lost 4 bases, with 12 bases spanning the gap. Measured with immunoSEQ multiplex PCR; TCRdb has only the in-frame clones, and not every one. The table has approximately 300,000 clones, 90% to 95% seen once. The gene calls are TRBV29-1 and TRBJ1-4; D uncertain. Sample: PBMCs or T cells enriched from blood (not recorded which). This receptor was taken from a woman aged 25 to 39 who had been exposed to COVID-19. CDR3 residues: CSVEEGGVGNEKLFF. The CDR3, as DNA: TGCAGCGTTGAAGAAGGCGGGGTGGGTAATGAAAAACTGTTTTTT.